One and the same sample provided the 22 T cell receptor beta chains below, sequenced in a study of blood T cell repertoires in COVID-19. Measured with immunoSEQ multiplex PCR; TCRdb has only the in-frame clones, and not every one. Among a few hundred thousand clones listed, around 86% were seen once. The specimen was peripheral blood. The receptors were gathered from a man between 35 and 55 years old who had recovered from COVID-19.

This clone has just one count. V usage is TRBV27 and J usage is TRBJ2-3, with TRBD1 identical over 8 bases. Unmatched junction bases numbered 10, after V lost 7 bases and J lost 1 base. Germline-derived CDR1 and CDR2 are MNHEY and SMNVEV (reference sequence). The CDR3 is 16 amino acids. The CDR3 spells CASIKGGTGRTDTQYF. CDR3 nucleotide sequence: TGTGCCAGCATAAAAGGAGGGACAGGCCGCACAGATACGCAGTATTTT.

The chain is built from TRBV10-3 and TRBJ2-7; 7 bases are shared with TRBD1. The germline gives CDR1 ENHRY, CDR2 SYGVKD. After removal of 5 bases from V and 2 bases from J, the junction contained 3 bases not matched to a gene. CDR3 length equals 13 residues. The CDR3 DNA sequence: TGTGCCATCAGTCGGGACAGAGCCTACGAGCAGTACTTC. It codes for CAISRDRAYEQYF.

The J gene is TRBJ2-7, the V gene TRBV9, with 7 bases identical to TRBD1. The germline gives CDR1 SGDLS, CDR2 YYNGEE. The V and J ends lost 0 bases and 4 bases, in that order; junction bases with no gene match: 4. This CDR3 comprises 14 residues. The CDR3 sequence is CASSVAQGMYEQYF. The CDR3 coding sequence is TGTGCCAGCAGCGTAGCACAGGGGATGTACGAGCAGTACTTC.

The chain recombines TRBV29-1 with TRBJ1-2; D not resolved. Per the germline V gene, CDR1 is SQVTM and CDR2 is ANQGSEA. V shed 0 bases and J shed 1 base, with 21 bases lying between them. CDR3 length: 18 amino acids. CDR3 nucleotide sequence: TGCAGCGTTGAAGATCGCGCATACAGCGGAGGGAGTAACTATGGCTACACCTTC. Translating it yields CSVEDRAYSGGSNYGYTF. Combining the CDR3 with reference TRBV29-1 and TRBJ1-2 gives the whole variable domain SAVISQKPSRDICQRGTSLTIQCQVDSQVTMMFWYRQQPGQSLTLIATANQGSEATYESGFVIDKFPISRPNLTFSTLTVSNMSPEDSSIYLCSVEDRAYSGGSNYGYTFGSGTRLTVV.

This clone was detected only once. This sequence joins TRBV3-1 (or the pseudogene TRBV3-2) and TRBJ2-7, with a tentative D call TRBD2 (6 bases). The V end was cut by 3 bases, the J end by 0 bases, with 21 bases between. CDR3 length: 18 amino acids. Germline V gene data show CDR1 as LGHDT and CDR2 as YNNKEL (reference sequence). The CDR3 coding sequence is TGTGCCAGCAGCCATCCGGGACTCACAAAAGCTAGCTCCTACGAGCAGTACTTC. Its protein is CASSHPGLTKASSYEQYF.

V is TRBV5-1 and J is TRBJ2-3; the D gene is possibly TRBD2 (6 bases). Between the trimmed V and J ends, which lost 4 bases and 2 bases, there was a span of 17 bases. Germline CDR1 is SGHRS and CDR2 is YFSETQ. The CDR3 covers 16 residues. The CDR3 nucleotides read TGCGCCAGCAGCATAACCCTGGGAGGCTCCACAGATACGCAGTATTTT. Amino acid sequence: CASSITLGGSTDTQYF.

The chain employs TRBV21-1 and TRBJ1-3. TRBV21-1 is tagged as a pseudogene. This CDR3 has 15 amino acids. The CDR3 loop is CASSKEEGRGNTIYF. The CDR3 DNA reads TGTGCCAGCAGCAAAGAGGAGGGGAGGGGAAACACCATATATTTT.

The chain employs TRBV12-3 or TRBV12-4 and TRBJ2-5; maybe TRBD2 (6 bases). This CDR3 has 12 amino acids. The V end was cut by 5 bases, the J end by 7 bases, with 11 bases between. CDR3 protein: CASSPPRGTQYF. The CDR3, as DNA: TGTGCCAGCAGTCCCCCGCGGGGGACCCAGTACTTC.

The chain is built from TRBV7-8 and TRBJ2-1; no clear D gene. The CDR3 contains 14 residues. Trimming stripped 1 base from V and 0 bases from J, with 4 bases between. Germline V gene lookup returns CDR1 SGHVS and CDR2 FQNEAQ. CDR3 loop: CASSLELSYNEQFF. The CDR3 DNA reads TGTGCCAGCAGCTTAGAACTCTCCTACAATGAGCAGTTCTTC.

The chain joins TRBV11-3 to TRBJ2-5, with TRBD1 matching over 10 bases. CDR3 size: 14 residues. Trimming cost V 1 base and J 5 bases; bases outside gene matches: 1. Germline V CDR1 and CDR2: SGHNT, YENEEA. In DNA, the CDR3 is TGTGCCAGCAGCTTAGGGGGACAGGGGGAGACCCAGTACTTC. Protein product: CASSLGGQGETQYF.

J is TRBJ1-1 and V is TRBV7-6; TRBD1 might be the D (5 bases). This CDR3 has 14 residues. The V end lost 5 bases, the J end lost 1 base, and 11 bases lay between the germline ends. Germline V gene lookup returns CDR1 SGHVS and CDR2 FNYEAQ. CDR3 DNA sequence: TGTGCCAGCAGCCGCCTTACAGGGAACACTGAAGCTTTCTTT. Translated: CASSRLTGNTEAFF.

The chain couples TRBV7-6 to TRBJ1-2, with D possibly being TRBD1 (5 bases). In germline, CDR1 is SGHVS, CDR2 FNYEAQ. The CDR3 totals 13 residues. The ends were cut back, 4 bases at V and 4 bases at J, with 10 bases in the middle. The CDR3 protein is CASSSSGGYGYTF. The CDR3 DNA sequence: TGTGCCAGCAGCTCGAGCGGGGGCTATGGCTACACCTTC.

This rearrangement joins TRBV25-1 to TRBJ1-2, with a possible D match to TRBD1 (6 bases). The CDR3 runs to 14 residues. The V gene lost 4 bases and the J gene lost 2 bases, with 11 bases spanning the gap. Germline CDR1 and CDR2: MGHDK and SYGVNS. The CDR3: CASSVPGVNYGYTF. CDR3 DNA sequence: TGTGCCAGCAGTGTACCAGGGGTCAACTATGGCTACACCTTC.

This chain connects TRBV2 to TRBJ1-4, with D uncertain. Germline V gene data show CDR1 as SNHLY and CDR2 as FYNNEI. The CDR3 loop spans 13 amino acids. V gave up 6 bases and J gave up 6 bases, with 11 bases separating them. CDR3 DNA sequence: TGTGCCAGCAGGAAAGACTTGGATGAAAAACTGTTTTTT. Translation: CASRKDLDEKLFF.

CDR3 DNA: TGTGCCAGCAGTGAAGTGGCAGGGATGGCGGATCAGCCCCAGCATTTT. Its translation is CASSEVAGMADQPQHF. V gene TRBV6-1 combines with J gene TRBJ1-5, with TRBD1 as a possible D gene (5 bases). V was shortened by 1 base and J by 5 bases, with 15 bases between the two germline ends. This CDR3 region has 16 residues. Looked up from germline, CDR1 is MNHNS and CDR2 is SASEGT.

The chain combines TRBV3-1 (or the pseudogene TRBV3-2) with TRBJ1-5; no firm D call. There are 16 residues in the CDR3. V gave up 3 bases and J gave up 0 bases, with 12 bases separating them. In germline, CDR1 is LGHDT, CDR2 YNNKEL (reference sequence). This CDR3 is CASSQGRIYSNQPQHF. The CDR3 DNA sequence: TGTGCCAGCAGCCAGGGGAGGATCTATAGCAATCAGCCCCAGCATTTT.

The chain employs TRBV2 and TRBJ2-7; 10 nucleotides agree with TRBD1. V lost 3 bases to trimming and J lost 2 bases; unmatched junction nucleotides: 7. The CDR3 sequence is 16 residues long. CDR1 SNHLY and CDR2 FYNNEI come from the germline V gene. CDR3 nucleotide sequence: TGTGCCAGCAGTGACCCCGGACAGGGGGTGCCCTACGAGCAGTACTTC. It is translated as CASSDPGQGVPYEQYF.

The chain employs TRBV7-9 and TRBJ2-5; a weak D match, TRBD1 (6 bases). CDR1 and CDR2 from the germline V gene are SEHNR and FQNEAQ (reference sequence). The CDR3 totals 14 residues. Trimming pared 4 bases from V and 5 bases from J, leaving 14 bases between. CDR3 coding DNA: TGTGCCAGCAGCTCGGGACACTCGGGGGAGACCCAGTACTTC. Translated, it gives CASSSGHSGETQYF.

In DNA form, the CDR3 reads TGTGCCAGCTCACCGGGACAGCCGCTATCACCCCTCCACTTT. Translation gives CASSPGQPLSPLHF. The rearrangement uses TRBV18 and TRBJ1-6, with 7 bases identical to TRBD1. V lost 3 bases and J lost 10; bases outside the gene matches: 6. Germline V CDR1 and CDR2: KGHSH, LQKENI. The CDR3 covers 14 residues.

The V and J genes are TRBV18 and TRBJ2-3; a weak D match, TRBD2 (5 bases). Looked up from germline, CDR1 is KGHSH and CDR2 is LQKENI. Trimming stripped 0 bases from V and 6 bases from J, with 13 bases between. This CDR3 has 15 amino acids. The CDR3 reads CASSPPMRVADTQYF. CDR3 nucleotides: TGTGCCAGCTCACCACCAATGCGGGTTGCTGATACGCAGTATTTT. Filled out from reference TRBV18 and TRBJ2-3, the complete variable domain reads NAGVMQNPRHLVRRRGQEARLRCSPMKGHSHVYWYRQLPEEGLKFMVYLQKENIIDESGMPKERFSAEFPKEGPSILRIQQVVRGDSAAYFCASSPPMRVADTQYFGPGTRLTVL.

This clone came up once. CDR3: CASSHLKLPANTGELFF. For the CDR3, the DNA is TGTGCCAGCAGCCACCTCAAATTACCAGCGAACACCGGGGAGCTGTTTTTT. This chain links TRBV7-9 with TRBJ2-2; no clear D gene. Looked up from germline, CDR1 is SEHNR and CDR2 is FQNEAQ (reference sequence). Between the trimmed V and J ends, which lost 5 bases and 0 bases, there was a span of 16 bases. The CDR3 runs to 17 residues.

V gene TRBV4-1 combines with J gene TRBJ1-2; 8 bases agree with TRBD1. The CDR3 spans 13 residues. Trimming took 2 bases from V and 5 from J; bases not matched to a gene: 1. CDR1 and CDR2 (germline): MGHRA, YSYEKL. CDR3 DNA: TGCGCCAGCAGCCAAAGGACAGGGTATGGCTACACCTTC. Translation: CASSQRTGYGYTF.